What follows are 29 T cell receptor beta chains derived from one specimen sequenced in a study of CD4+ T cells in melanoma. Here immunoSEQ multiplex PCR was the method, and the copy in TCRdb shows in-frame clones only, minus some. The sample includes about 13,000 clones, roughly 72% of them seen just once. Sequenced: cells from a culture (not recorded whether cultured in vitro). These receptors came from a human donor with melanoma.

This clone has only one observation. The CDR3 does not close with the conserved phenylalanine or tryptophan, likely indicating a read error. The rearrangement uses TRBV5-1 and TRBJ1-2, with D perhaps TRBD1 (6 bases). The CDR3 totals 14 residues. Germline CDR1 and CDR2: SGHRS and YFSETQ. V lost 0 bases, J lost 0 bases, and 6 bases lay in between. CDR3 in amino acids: CASSLGTANYGYTL. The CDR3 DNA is TGCGCCAGCAGCTTGGGGACAGCTAACTATGGCTACACCCTC.

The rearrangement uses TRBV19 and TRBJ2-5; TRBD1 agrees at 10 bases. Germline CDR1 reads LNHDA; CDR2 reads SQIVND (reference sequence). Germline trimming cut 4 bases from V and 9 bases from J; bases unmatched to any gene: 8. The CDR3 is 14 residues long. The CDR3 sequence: CASSKTGGGSAQYF. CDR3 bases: TGTGCCAGTAGTAAGACAGGGGGCGGATCGGCCCAGTACTTC.

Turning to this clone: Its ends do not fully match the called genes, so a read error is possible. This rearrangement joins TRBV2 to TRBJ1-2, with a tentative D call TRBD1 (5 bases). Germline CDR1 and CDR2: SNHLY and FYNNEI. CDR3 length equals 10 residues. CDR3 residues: CASRWGTEEF. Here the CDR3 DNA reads TGTGCCAGCAGGTGGGGGACGGAGGAATTC.

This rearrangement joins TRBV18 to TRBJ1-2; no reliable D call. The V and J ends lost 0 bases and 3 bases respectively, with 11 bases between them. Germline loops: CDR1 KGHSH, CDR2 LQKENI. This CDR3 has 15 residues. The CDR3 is CASSPPSKGDYGYTF. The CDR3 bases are TGTGCCAGCTCACCACCGTCAAAGGGAGACTATGGCTACACCTTC.

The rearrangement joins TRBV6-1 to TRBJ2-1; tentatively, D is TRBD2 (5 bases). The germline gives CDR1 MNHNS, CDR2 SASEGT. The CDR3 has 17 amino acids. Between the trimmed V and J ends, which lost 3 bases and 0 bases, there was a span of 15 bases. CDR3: CASSEQKLVGSYNEQFF. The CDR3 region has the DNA TGTGCCAGCAGTGAGCAAAAACTAGTGGGCTCCTACAATGAGCAGTTCTTC.

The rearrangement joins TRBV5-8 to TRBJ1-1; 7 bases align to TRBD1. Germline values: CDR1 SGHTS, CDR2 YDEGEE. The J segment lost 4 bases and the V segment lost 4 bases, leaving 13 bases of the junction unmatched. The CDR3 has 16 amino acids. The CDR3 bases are TGTGCCAGCAGCCGACAGGGTTCAGGGGTCGGCACTGAAGCTTTCTTT. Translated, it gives CASSRQGSGVGTEAFF.

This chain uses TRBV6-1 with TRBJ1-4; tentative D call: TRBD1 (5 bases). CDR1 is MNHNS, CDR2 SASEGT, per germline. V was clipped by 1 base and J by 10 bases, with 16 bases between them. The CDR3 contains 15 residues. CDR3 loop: CASSEGGRRPIKLFF. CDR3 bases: TGTGCCAGCAGTGAAGGGGGCAGACGACCGATAAAACTGTTTTTT.

CDR3 in amino acids: CASSIFQVSSPLHF. The CDR3 region has the DNA TGTGCCAGTAGTATCTTCCAGGTATCTTCACCCCTCCACTTT. V and J are TRBV19 and TRBJ1-6; D unresolved. Germline lookup yields CDR1 LNHDA and CDR2 SQIVND (reference sequence). The CDR3 loop spans 14 amino acids. Trimming removed 3 bases at V and 9 bases at J, with 12 bases between.

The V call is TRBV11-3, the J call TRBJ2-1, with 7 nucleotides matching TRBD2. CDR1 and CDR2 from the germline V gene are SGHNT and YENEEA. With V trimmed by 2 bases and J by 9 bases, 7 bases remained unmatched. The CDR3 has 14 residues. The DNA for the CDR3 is TGTGCCAGCAGCTTAAGAGCCCCGGGGGGTGAGCAGTTCTTC. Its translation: CASSLRAPGGEQFF.

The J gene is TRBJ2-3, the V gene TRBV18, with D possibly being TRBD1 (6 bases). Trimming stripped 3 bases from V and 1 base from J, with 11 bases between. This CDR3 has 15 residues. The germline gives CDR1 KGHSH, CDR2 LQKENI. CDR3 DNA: TGTGCCAGCTCACCCATCCCAGGGGGCACAGATACGCAGTATTTT. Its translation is CASSPIPGGTDTQYF.

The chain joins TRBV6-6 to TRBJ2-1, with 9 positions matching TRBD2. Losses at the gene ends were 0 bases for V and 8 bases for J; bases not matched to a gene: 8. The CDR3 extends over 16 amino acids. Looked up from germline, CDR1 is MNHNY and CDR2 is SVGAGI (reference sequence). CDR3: CASSYSRGGGAYEQFF. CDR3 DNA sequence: TGTGCCAGCAGTTACTCGAGGGGCGGGGGGGCGTATGAGCAGTTCTTC.

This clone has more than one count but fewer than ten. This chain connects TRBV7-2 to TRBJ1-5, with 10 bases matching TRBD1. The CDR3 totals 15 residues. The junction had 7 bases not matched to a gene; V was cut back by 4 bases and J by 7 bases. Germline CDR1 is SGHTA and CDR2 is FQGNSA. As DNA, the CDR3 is TGTGCCAGCAGCTCGAGGGACAGGGGAGAACAGCCCCAGCATTTT. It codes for CASSSRDRGEQPQHF.

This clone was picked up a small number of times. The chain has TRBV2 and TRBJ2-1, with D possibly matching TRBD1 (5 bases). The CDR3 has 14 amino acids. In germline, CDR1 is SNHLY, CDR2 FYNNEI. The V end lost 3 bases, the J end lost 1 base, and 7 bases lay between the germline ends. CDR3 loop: CASSDSGSYNEQFF. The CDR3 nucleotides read TGTGCCAGCAGTGATTCAGGGTCCTACAATGAGCAGTTCTTC.

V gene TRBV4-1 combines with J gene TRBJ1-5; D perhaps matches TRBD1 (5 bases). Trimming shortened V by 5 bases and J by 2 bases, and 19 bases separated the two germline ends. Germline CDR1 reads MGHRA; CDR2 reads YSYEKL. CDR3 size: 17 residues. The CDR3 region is CASSSRGGNGGNQPQHF. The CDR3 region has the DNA TGCGCCAGCAGCTCCCGGGGGGGGAACGGTGGCAATCAGCCCCAGCATTTT.

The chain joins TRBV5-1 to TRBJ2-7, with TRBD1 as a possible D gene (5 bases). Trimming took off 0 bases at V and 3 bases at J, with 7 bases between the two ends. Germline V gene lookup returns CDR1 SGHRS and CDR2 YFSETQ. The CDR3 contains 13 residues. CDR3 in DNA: TGCGCCAGCAGCTTGGACAGGAGCTACGAGCAGTACTTC. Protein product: CASSLDRSYEQYF.

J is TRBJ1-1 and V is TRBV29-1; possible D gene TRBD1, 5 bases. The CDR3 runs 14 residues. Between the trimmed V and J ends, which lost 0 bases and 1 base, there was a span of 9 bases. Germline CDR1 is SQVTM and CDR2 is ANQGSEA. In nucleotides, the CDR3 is TGCAGCGTTGAAGAAGATGGGGGGAACACTGAAGCTTTCTTT. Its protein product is CSVEEDGGNTEAFF. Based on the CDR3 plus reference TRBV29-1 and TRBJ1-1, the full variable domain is SAVISQKPSRDICQRGTSLTIQCQVDSQVTMMFWYRQQPGQSLTLIATANQGSEATYESGFVIDKFPISRPNLTFSTLTVSNMSPEDSSIYLCSVEEDGGNTEAFFGQGTRLTVV.

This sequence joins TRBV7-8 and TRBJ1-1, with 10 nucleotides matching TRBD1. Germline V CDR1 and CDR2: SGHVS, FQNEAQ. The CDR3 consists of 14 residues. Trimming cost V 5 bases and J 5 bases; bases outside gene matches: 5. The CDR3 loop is CASSTWDRGTEAFF. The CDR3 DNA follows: TGTGCCAGCAGCACCTGGGACAGGGGAACTGAAGCTTTCTTT.

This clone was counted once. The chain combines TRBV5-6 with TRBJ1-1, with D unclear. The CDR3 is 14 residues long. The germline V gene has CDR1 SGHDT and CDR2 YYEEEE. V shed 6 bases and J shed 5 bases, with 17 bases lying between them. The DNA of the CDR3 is TGTGCCAGCACCCCCGGAGGCGCGGGGACTGAAGCTTTCTTT. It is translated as CASTPGGAGTEAFF.

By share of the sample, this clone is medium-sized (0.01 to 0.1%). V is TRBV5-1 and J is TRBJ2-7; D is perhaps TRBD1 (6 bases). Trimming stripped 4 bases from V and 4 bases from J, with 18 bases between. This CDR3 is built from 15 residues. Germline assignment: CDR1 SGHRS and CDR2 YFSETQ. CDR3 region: CASSALGASKYEQYF. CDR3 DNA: TGCGCCAGCAGCGCCCTGGGGGCCTCAAAATACGAGCAGTACTTC. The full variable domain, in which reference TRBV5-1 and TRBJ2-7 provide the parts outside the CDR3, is KAGVTQTPRYLIKTRGQQVTLSCSPISGHRSVSWYQQTPGQGLQFLFEYFSETQRNKGNFPGRFSGRQFSNSRSEMNVSTLELGDSALYLCASSALGASKYEQYFGPGTRLTVT.

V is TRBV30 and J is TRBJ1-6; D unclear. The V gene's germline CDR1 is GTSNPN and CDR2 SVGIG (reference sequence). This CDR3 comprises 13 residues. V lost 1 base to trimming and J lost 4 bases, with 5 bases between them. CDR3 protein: CAWSADYNSPLHF. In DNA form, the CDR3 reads TGTGCCTGGAGTGCCGATTATAATTCACCCCTCCACTTT.

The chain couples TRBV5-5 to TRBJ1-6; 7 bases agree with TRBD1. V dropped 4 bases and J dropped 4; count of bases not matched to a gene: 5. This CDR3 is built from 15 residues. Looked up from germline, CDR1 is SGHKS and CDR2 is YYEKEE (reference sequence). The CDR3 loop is CASSPSTGYNSPLHF. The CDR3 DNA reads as TGTGCCAGCAGCCCATCGACAGGGTATAATTCACCCCTCCACTTT.

DNA for the CDR3: TGTGCCAGCTCACCACACAGGGAAGTTCGAAATCAGCCCCAGCATTTT. Amino acids: CASSPHREVRNQPQHF. This chain uses TRBV18 with TRBJ1-5; the D gene is possibly TRBD1 (6 bases). Germline V gives CDR1 KGHSH, CDR2 LQKENI. The CDR3 extends over 16 amino acids. V lost 1 base to trimming and J lost 4 bases, with 14 bases between them.

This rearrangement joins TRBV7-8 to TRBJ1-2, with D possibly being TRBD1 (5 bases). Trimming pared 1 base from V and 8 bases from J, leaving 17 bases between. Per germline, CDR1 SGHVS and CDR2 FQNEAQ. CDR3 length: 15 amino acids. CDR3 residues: CASSLDIMGRGGYTF. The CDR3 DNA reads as TGTGCCAGCAGCTTAGATATCATGGGACGAGGGGGCTACACCTTC.

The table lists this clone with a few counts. Here the CDR3 DNA reads TGTGCCAGTAGCGATACCGGTGCAACTAATGAAAAACTGTTTTTT. It translates to CASSDTGATNEKLFF. The chain is built from TRBV19 and TRBJ1-4; D is unresolved. This CDR3 comprises 15 residues. V lost 6 bases and J 0 bases, leaving 11 bases between the germline ends. Germline V CDR1 and CDR2: LNHDA, SQIVND (reference sequence).

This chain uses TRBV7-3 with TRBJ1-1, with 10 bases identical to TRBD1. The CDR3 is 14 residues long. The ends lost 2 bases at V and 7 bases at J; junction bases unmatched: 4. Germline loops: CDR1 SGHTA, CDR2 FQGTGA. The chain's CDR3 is CASSLSGQGYEAFF. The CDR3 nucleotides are TGTGCCAGCAGCTTATCGGGACAGGGGTATGAAGCTTTCTTT.

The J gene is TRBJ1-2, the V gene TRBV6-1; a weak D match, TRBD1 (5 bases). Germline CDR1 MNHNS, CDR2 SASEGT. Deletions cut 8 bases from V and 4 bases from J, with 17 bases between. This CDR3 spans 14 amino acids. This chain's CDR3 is CASLAGPFSYGYTF. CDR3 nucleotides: TGTGCCAGCTTAGCAGGGCCTTTTTCCTATGGCTACACCTTC.

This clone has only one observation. CDR3: CASSPRWGGGNEQFF. Written as DNA, the CDR3 is TGTGCCAGCTCACCACGGTGGGGGGGCGGCAATGAGCAGTTCTTC. The chain links TRBV18 to TRBJ2-1; D possibly corresponds to TRBD2 (7 bases). From germline, CDR1 is KGHSH and CDR2 LQKENI. V was clipped by 1 base and J by 6 bases, with 13 bases between them. The CDR3 runs to 15 residues.

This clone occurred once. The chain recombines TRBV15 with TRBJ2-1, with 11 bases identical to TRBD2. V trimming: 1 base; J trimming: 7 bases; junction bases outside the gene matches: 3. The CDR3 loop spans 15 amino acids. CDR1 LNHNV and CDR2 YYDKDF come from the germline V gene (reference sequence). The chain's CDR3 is CATSRGLAGGNEQFF. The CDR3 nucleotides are TGTGCCACCAGCAGAGGGCTAGCGGGGGGTAATGAGCAGTTCTTC.

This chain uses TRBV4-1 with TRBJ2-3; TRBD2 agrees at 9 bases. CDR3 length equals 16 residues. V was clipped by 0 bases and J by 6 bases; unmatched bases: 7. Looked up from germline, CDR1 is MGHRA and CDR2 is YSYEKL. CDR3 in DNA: TGCGCCAGCAGCCAAGATCTAGCGGGGCCTAAGGATACGCAGTATTTT. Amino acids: CASSQDLAGPKDTQYF.